This T cell receptor beta chain appears in the sequencing data of a study of technical replicates of blood from several donors. V lost 5 bases to trimming and J lost 3 bases, with 11 bases between them. Per germline, CDR1 LNHNV and CDR2 YYDKDF (reference sequence). The CDR3 contains 13 residues. This table comes from immunoSEQ multiplex PCR, and its TCRdb copy is limited to in-frame clones, with some not included. The repertoire holds about 89,000 clones, with 90% to 95% as singletons. The rearrangement uses TRBV15 and TRBJ2-7, with D possibly TRBD1 on 5 matching bases. The sequencing sample was made of T cells isolated from PBMCs. The TCR was taken from a human donor in good health. DNA of the CDR3: TGTGCCACCAGCTCCGGACAATACTACGAGCAGTACTTC. It specifies CATSSGQYYEQYF.